A single sample gave rise to the 27 T cell receptor beta chains below, sequenced in a study of blood T cells in healthy people across ages. Through a sample-barcoded 5' primer and a J-beta primer mix, a second PCR was run for roughly 6 to 11 cycles. TCRdb processed the 5' RACE reads anew with MiXCR; each CDR3 protein has one entry. The table shows around 1,000,000 distinct CDR3 sequences, with about two fifths occurring only once. The sample taken for sequencing was blood. These TCRs come from a man aged 18 to 29 in good health.

Here the CDR3 DNA reads TGTGCCAGCAGCTCCCAGGGCCCCTCCACTGAAGCTTTCTTT. This codes for CASSSQGPSTEAFF. This chain uses TRBV7-2 with TRBJ1-1; D possibly corresponds to TRBD1 (5 bases). Germline lookup yields CDR1 SGHTA and CDR2 FQGNSA. This CDR3 is 14 amino acids long. Trimming left V 4 bases short and J 4 bases short, with 13 bases between.

This clonotype was counted once. Germline is not matched at one junction end, which may reflect a read error. This chain uses TRBV6-5 with TRBJ2-3, with TRBD2 matching over 10 bases. This CDR3 contains 15 residues. Per germline, CDR1 MNHEY and CDR2 SVGAGI. This chain's CDR3 is CAGRYLAGDTDTQYF. The CDR3, as DNA: TGTGCCGGCAGATATCTAGCGGGGGACACAGATACGCAGTATTTT.

J is TRBJ2-1 and V is TRBV25-1; D call uncertain. Germline assignment: CDR1 MGHDK and CDR2 SYGVNS. V was shortened by 1 base and J by 0 bases, with 13 bases between the two germline ends. The CDR3 runs 17 residues. DNA of the CDR3: TGTGCCAGCAGTGAATTCGCAGTCCCCAGCTCCTACAATGAGCAGTTCTTC. Its translation: CASSEFAVPSSYNEQFF.

V and J are TRBV6-1 and TRBJ2-5; D is unresolved. Germline V gene sequence: CDR1 MNHNS, CDR2 SASEGT. Trimming pared 7 bases from V and 5 bases from J, leaving 23 bases between. The CDR3 contains 16 residues. The CDR3 DNA sequence: TGTGCCAGCACCTTCCTGTCGGGCGGTTTCGCTGAGACCCAGTACTTC. Translation: CASTFLSGGFAETQYF.

This clonotype has just a few counts. The V and J genes are TRBV10-2 and TRBJ2-7; 13 positions agree with TRBD2. Per germline, CDR1 WSHSY and CDR2 SAAADI. The CDR3 is 14 residues long. V lost 4 bases and J lost 7; bases outside the gene matches: 4. The CDR3 here is CASSGTSGGPEQYF. DNA of the CDR3: TGCGCCAGCAGTGGGACTAGCGGGGGCCCTGAGCAGTACTTC.

This clonotype was seen only a few times. This chain links TRBV2 with TRBJ2-3; possibly TRBD1 for D (6 bases). Trimming pared 8 bases from V and 3 bases from J, leaving 15 bases between. The CDR3 totals 14 residues. In germline, CDR1 is SNHLY, CDR2 FYNNEI. CDR3 sequence reads: CASGGRGGTDTQYF. In nucleotides, the CDR3 is TGTGCCAGCGGTGGCAGGGGTGGGACAGATACGCAGTATTTT.

J is TRBJ1-1 and V is TRBV5-1; 9 positions agree with TRBD1. This CDR3 spans 16 amino acids. V gave up 6 bases and J gave up 4 bases; unmatched junction bases: 13. Per the germline V gene, CDR1 is SGHRS and CDR2 is YFSETQ. CDR3 in amino acids: CASTPGTGLLGTEAFF. CDR3 DNA: TGCGCCAGCACCCCCGGGACAGGGCTTCTTGGCACTGAAGCTTTCTTT.

The J gene is TRBJ2-1, the V gene TRBV14; D unclear. From germline, CDR1 is SGHDN and CDR2 FVKESK. The CDR3 is made up of 11 amino acids. V dropped 4 bases and J dropped 10 bases, with 8 bases sitting between them. The CDR3 sequence is CASSPYIEQFF. The CDR3 region has the DNA TGTGCCAGCAGCCCATATATAGAGCAGTTCTTC. Combining the CDR3 with reference TRBV14 and TRBJ2-1 gives the whole variable domain EAGVTQFPSHSVIEKGQTVTLRCDPISGHDNLYWYRRVMGKEIKFLLHFVKESKQDESGMPNNRFLAERTGGTYSTLKVQPAELEDSGVYFCASSPYIEQFFGPGTRLTVL.

This sequence joins TRBV21-1 and TRBJ2-3; the D segment call TRBD1 is taken from the table without a DNA check. TRBV21-1 is a documented pseudogene. This CDR3 region has 15 residues. CDR3 in amino acids: CASTKTDSSTDTQYF. CDR3 coding DNA: TGTGCCAGCACCAAGACAGACTCTAGCACAGATACGCAGTATTTT.

This clonotype has just a few counts. This chain joins TRBV20-1 and TRBJ2-7, with 10 nucleotides matching TRBD1. With the DNA end fitting TRBJ2-5 better, the J assignment may be wrong. CDR1 DFQATT and CDR2 SNEGSKA come from the germline V gene (reference sequence). This CDR3 region has 14 residues. CDR3 nucleotides: TGCAGTGCTTCCTGGGGACAGGGGAAAGAGACCCAGTACTTC. Its protein product is CSASWGQGKETQYF.

This clonotype was seen only a few times. J is TRBJ2-1 and V is TRBV12-3 or TRBV12-4; 9 nucleotides match TRBD2. The ends lost 2 bases at V and 4 bases at J; junction bases unmatched: 3. CDR3 length: 15 residues. CDR3 coding DNA: TGTGCCAGCAGTTTAAAGCGGGGGGAGTACAATGAGCAGTTCTTC. It translates to CASSLKRGEYNEQFF.

In its sample, this clonotype was seen a few times. The chain is built from TRBV7-2 and TRBJ1-4, with 9 bases lining up with TRBD1. Germline assignment: CDR1 SGHTA and CDR2 FQGNSA. J gave up 7 bases and V 6 bases, and 9 bases lay outside the gene matches. The CDR3 length is 15 residues. The DNA for the CDR3 is TGTGCCAGCAGACCCGCCGGGACAGGGAGTGAAAAACTGTTTTTT. Its protein is CASRPAGTGSEKLFF.

This clonotype was picked up a small number of times. The chain recombines TRBV6-5 with TRBJ2-3; TRBD2 agrees at 14 bases. CDR1 and CDR2 (germline): MNHEY, SVGAGI. This CDR3 has 16 amino acids. After removal of 8 bases from V and 6 bases from J, the junction contained 10 bases not matched to a gene. CDR3 residues: CASVGLAGGPVDTQYF. In nucleotides, the CDR3 is TGTGCCAGCGTCGGACTAGCGGGGGGCCCGGTGGATACGCAGTATTTT.

The chain recombines TRBV4-2 with TRBJ1-2; TRBD1 matches at 10 bases. The CDR3 has 14 amino acids. Looked up from germline, CDR1 is LGHNA and CDR2 is YNFKEQ. V trimming: 7 bases; J trimming: 4 bases; junction bases outside the gene matches: 6. The CDR3 DNA is TGTGCCAGCAAAGGGACAGGGGACGGCTATGGCTACACCTTC. Translation gives CASKGTGDGYGYTF.

V is TRBV7-9 and J is TRBJ2-2; 7 bases fit TRBD2. Germline trimming cut 5 bases from V and 1 base from J; bases unmatched to any gene: 4. This CDR3 comprises 15 residues. CDR1 is SEHNR and CDR2 is FQNEAQ in the germline V gene (reference sequence). Here the CDR3 reads CASSRLAVNTGELFF. Here the CDR3 DNA reads TGTGCCAGCAGCCGCCTAGCGGTGAACACCGGGGAGCTGTTTTTT.

This clonotype has at least ten counts. The chain carries TRBV2 and TRBJ2-3; D is ambiguous. Germline CDR1 and CDR2: SNHLY and FYNNEI. Trimming took 8 bases from V and 5 from J, leaving 23 bases between them. CDR3 length: 16 amino acids. The DNA for the CDR3 is TGTGCCAGCGATTTGACCGCTCCCGGAGAGAGAGATACGCAGTATTTT. Translated: CASDLTAPGERDTQYF.

This rearrangement joins TRBV28 to TRBJ1-4; 11 bases are a match to TRBD1. The V gene's germline CDR1 is MDHEN and CDR2 SYDVKM. The CDR3 is 13 amino acids. With 8 bases clipped from V and 11 bases from J, the junction kept 7 bases outside the gene matches. CDR3 protein: CASEVGTGGKLFF. The CDR3 DNA reads TGTGCCAGCGAGGTCGGGACAGGGGGGAAACTGTTTTTT.

In its sample, this clonotype was seen a few times. This chain connects TRBV19 to TRBJ1-1; D is ambiguous. The germline gives CDR1 LNHDA, CDR2 SQIVND (reference sequence). The CDR3 is 15 amino acids. V gave up 2 bases and J gave up 0 bases, with 10 bases separating them. The CDR3: CASSITRRLNTEAFF. The CDR3, as DNA: TGTGCCAGTAGTATAACCCGACGGTTGAACACTGAAGCTTTCTTT.

V and J are TRBV20-1 and TRBJ1-5; the match to TRBD1 covers 7 bases. The CDR3 totals 13 residues. The junction had 9 bases not matched to a gene; V was cut back by 6 bases and J by 7 bases. Germline V gives CDR1 DFQATT, CDR2 SNEGSKA (reference sequence). The DNA of the CDR3 is TGCAGTGCGACTTCAGGGGGGGAGCAGCCCCAGCATTTT. Translation: CSATSGGEQPQHF.

There are a few counts of this clonotype. The chain is built from TRBV5-1 and TRBJ1-2, with 9 positions matching TRBD1. V shed 0 bases, J shed 1 base, and the junction held 4 bases outside the gene matches. Germline V lookup: CDR1 SGHRS, CDR2 YFSETQ. The CDR3 covers 16 residues. CDR3 DNA: TGCGCCAGCAGCTTGGGACGGGACAGGGTTAACTATGGCTACACCTTC. Residues: CASSLGRDRVNYGYTF.

This chain connects TRBV6-1 to TRBJ1-2; D is ambiguous. Per germline, CDR1 MNHNS and CDR2 SASEGT. The CDR3 runs 14 residues. The germline V and J ends were trimmed by 3 bases and 5 bases, with 13 bases remaining between them. For the CDR3, the DNA is TGTGCCAGCAGTGAGGACCTGGTGGAGTATGGCTACACCTTC. Its protein is CASSEDLVEYGYTF.

This clonotype has just a few counts. This chain connects TRBV6-2 or TRBV6-3 to TRBJ2-2; D uncertain. The V end lost 8 bases, the J end lost 6 bases, and 10 bases lay between the germline ends. The CDR3 totals 12 residues. Germline V lookup: CDR1 MNHEY, CDR2 SVGEGT. CDR3 amino acids: CASGILSGELFF. In DNA form, the CDR3 reads TGTGCCAGCGGAATCCTGTCCGGGGAGCTGTTTTTT.

This chain links TRBV18 with TRBJ1-2, with a possible D match to TRBD1 (6 bases). Germline CDR1 is KGHSH and CDR2 is LQKENI. The germline V and J ends were trimmed by 5 bases and 5 bases, with 15 bases remaining between them. The CDR3 runs 14 residues. CDR3 residues: CASSSGHRSYGYTF. CDR3 DNA: TGTGCCAGCTCATCGGGACATCGGTCGTATGGCTACACCTTC.

The genes are TRBV20-1 and TRBJ2-7, with 9 bases lining up with TRBD1. The CDR3 runs to 15 residues. V shed 1 base and J 5 bases; nucleotides not matched to a gene: 9. Germline lookup yields CDR1 DFQATT and CDR2 SNEGSKA (reference sequence). The DNA of the CDR3 is TGCAGTGCTAGAGGAAGGGGACAGGGAAAGGACGAGCAGTACTTC. This encodes CSARGRGQGKDEQYF.

This clonotype has more than one count but fewer than ten. CDR3 coding DNA: TGTGCCAGCAGCGCCGCGTTAGCCCCCTATGGCTACACCTTC. As protein: CASSAALAPYGYTF. This chain uses TRBV2 with TRBJ1-2; unclear D gene. V was clipped by 6 bases and J by 4 bases, with 15 bases between them. Germline V lookup: CDR1 SNHLY, CDR2 FYNNEI. This CDR3 has 14 amino acids. Complete variable domain (other parts from reference TRBV2 and TRBJ1-2): EPEVTQTPSHQVTQMGQEVILRCVPISNHLYFYWYRQILGQKVEFLVSFYNNEISEKSEIFDDQFSVERPDGSNFTLKIRSTKLEDSAMYFCASSAALAPYGYTFGSGTRLTVV.

As for this clonotype: Its ends do not fully match the called genes, so a read error is possible. The chain recombines TRBV6-5 with TRBJ2-2; D unclear. This CDR3 is built from 14 residues. Germline values: CDR1 MNHEY, CDR2 SVGAGI. Written as DNA, the CDR3 is TGTGCCAGCGGTTACGACCGTGAAGGCGGGGAGCTGTTTTTT. Protein product: CASGYDREGGELFF.

The chain recombines TRBV3-1 with TRBJ1-1; D possibly corresponds to TRBD1 (6 bases). Looked up from germline, CDR1 is LGHDT and CDR2 is YNNKEL (reference sequence). With 5 bases removed from V and 1 base from J, the gap between germline ends came to 11 bases. This CDR3 is built from 14 residues. In DNA form, the CDR3 reads TGTGCCAGCAGCGCCCGGGACAAGAACACTGAAGCTTTCTTT. It translates to CASSARDKNTEAFF.